The text below deals with one T cell receptor beta chain. There are a few counts of this clone. Its recognized antigen is unknown. No base quality values were provided; no much bigger clone lies one nucleotide off. The same CDR3 arises from other DNA sequences in this sample as well. Whole blood was collected in K2EDTA tubes by collaborating institutions according to the institutions' own protocols. For TCRbeta analysis, collaborators shipped samples in one of three forms: frozen whole blood, isolated PBMCs, or DNA extracted from either of those sample types. The sample comes from a study of blood T cell repertoires in COVID-19 (dated by TCRdb to about 2020). Regarding the complete study: Collaborator samples came from the United States, Italy and Spain and covered acute and convalescent phases of COVID-19. The samples were drawn from two sources: the first 160 participants of the ongoing ImmuneRACE study, and 1,000 to 1,500 subjects contributed by 6 global collaborators. The repertoires were released in a freely available public database intended as a resource for research on the immune response to SARS-CoV-2. Where available, HLA class I and class II types were obtained from metadata supplied by the sample provider rather than from assay-based typing. The prospective study material was composed of cDNA or gDNA derived from T cells, B-cell-depleted T cells, or PBMCs. Nearly every sample came with metadata listing a de-identified subject ID, COVID-19 status, age in years and sex. The dataset comprised deeply sampled blood TCRbeta repertoires from subjects exposed to, actively infected with, or recovered from COVID-19.

Paper-wide results and their limitations: How much clinical and demographic metadata was included differed by source and by participant, and the metadata was provided uncurated.

V is pared back by 9 bases and J by 2 bases, with 13 bases lying between the germline termini. Taken from the germline V gene, the CDR1 and CDR2 loops are KGHDR and SFDVKD. Reading from cysteine to phenylalanine, the CDR3 counts 14 amino acids. Only the CDR3 region is kept as DNA, spanning 42 bases read in frame from base 1. The immunoSEQ Assay, a bias-controlled multiplex PCR, was used to amplify TCRbeta CDR3 regions from genomic DNA. On the study's bioinformatics: The number of nucleated cells in each sample was estimated by amplification of reference gene primers within the assay. To quantify the absolute abundance of each unique TCRbeta CDR3 rearrangement, sequence reads were collapsed and filtered. Productive Simpson clonality was computed per sample as the square root of Simpson's diversity index over productive rearrangements. Sourced from immuneACCESS, this table was stored by TCRdb with only in-frame sequences that have V and J called. A share of the clones is absent; for the studies checked, an unresolved V gene accounts for under half, and the remainder has no known explanation. V, J and clone size are those of that table, while D and trimming were read from the DNA. The sample data list approximately 210,000 clones, and around 80% of these were observed just once. The ten largest clones add up to roughly 8.2% of the sample.

The specimen was peripheral blood. Here the chain combines TRBV24-1 and TRBJ1-5; the best D guess is TRBD1, with 6 bases matching. The TCR was taken from a woman aged 50 to 65 with acute or convalescent COVID-19. The sequenced DNA: TGTGCCACCTCGGCAGGGGTGGGCAATCAGCCCCAGCATTTT. Translated, this is CATSAGVGNQPQHF.